In this sample, the clone carrying this T cell receptor (beta chain) turned up a few times. No antigen is known for it. Expressed TCRB transcripts were sequenced because the isolated RNA had all been reverse transcribed beforehand. TCRdb's table, derived via immunoSEQ multiplex PCR, lists solely in-frame clones and lacks some. This table holds a few hundred thousand clones, roughly 15% found once. CDR3 size: 15 residues. CDR1 is SGHRS and CDR2 is YFSETQ in the germline V gene. V gave up 0 bases and J gave up 1 base, with 11 bases separating them. These data belong to a study of beta chain features in type 1 diabetes. The study's findings and limits: Patients' naive, central memory and regulatory TCRB repertoires appeared more alike than those of healthy donors.

This chain connects TRBV5-1 to TRBJ2-7, with a tentative D call TRBD2 (5 bases). Specimen: naive CD4+ T cells from blood. The origin of this receptor is a woman aged 18-35 years in good health. CDR3 sequence (DNA): TGCGCCAGCAGCTTGGTTCCAGCGGAATCCTACGAGCAGTACTTC. This codes for CASSLVPAESYEQYF.